This T cell receptor (beta chain) was observed in a study of PD-L1 blockade in urothelial cancer. For the study at large: Bladder-origin urothelial cancer in males described most of the 29 patients. Typically, measured as a median, blood samples had over 120,000 T cells.

After removal of 0 bases from V and 5 bases from J, the junction contained 2 bases not matched to a gene. The CDR3 covers 15 residues. CDR1 and CDR2 (germline): MNHEY, SVGAGI. In this sample, this clone turned up many times. Only in-frame clones appear in the TCRdb table, and some are missing; sequencing was by immunoSEQ multiplex PCR. The profile covers about 84,000 clones, with 82% appearing a single time and 8% to 10% taken by the ten largest. Sequences were derived from PBMCs, sampled around atezolizumab (anti-PD-L1) treatment. J is TRBJ2-1 and V is TRBV6-5; 9 nucleotides align to TRBD2. This clonotype was sampled from a man aged 65 to 79 with urothelial cancer. This CDR3 is CASSYSTSGHNEQFF. CDR3 nucleotide sequence: TGTGCCAGCAGTTACTCGACTAGCGGACACAATGAGCAGTTCTTC.